One and the same sample provided the 8 T cell receptor beta chains below, sequenced in a study of early T cells in non-severe SARS-CoV-2 infection. MiXCR, run by TCRdb on the 5' RACE reads, gives a single entry per CDR3 protein. The table shows some 38,000 distinct CDR3 sequences, with 4.6% occurring only once. Sequenced sample: whole blood. These receptor sequences come from an adult who was a healthcare worker with PCR-confirmed SARS-CoV-2 infection or an uninfected control (not recorded which).

This clonotype was counted many times. V gene TRBV5-1 combines with J gene TRBJ1-1; D might be TRBD1 (5 bases). CDR3 length: 12 residues. The V gene's germline CDR1 is SGHRS and CDR2 YFSETQ. Trimming took off 4 bases at V and 7 bases at J, with 11 bases between the two ends. In nucleotides, the CDR3 is TGCGCCAGCAGCCTCGGACAAGGTGAAGCTTTCTTT. Translating it yields CASSLGQGEAFF.

This clonotype occurred many times. The J gene is TRBJ2-1, the V gene TRBV3-1, with 7 bases aligning to TRBD2. The CDR3 totals 15 residues. Germline assignment: CDR1 LGHDT and CDR2 YNNKEL (reference sequence). J gave up 2 bases and V 2 bases, and 3 bases lay outside the gene matches. The CDR3 sequence is CASSQRGGPYNEQFF. The CDR3 region has the DNA TGTGCCAGCAGCCAACGCGGGGGACCCTACAATGAGCAGTTCTTC.

This clonotype was observed at least ten times. The chain recombines TRBV5-1 with TRBJ2-1, with 11 bases fitting TRBD2. J gave up 5 bases and V 4 bases, and 11 bases lay outside the gene matches. This CDR3 has 17 residues. Per germline, CDR1 SGHRS and CDR2 YFSETQ. CDR3 bases: TGCGCCAGCAGCCAACCCATACTAGCGGGGGAGAACAATGAGCAGTTCTTC. This codes for CASSQPILAGENNEQFF.

This clonotype was detected ten times or more. The chain couples TRBV7-9 to TRBJ1-1, with D perhaps matching TRBD1 (6 bases). Germline V CDR1 and CDR2: SEHNR, FQNEAQ (reference sequence). V was trimmed by 4 bases and J by 5 bases, leaving 20 bases between them. The CDR3 totals 16 residues. The CDR3: CASSYRPTGSGTEAFF. CDR3 DNA: TGTGCCAGCAGCTACCGCCCGACAGGATCAGGGACTGAAGCTTTCTTT.

At least ten counts were recorded for this clonotype. This chain links TRBV29-1 with TRBJ2-3; TRBD1 agrees at 8 bases. J gave up 2 bases and V 6 bases, and 1 base lay outside the gene matches. Germline CDR1 SQVTM, CDR2 ANQGSEA. The CDR3 has 12 residues. CDR3 amino acids: CSVGQDTDTQYF. The CDR3, as DNA: TGCAGCGTGGGACAGGACACAGATACGCAGTATTTT.

Regarding this clonotype: An end of the junction differs from the germline gene, which may be a read error. The V gene is TRBV9, the J gene TRBJ1-1; D remains unclear. Germline values: CDR1 SGDLS, CDR2 YYNGEE. This CDR3 comprises 11 residues. CDR3 in DNA: TGTGCCAGCAGCGTAGAGCCTAGGGCCTCTTTT. Translation gives CASSVEPRASF.

The genes are TRBV19 and TRBJ2-1, with a tentative D call TRBD2 (6 bases). The ends were cut back, 3 bases at V and 6 bases at J, with 12 bases in the middle. CDR3 length: 14 amino acids. CDR1 and CDR2 (germline): LNHDA, SQIVND (reference sequence). DNA for the CDR3: TGTGCCAGTAGTATGAATCGCGGGGTCAATGAGCAGTTCTTC. It specifies CASSMNRGVNEQFF.

The chain carries TRBV12-3 or TRBV12-4 and TRBJ2-1; D call uncertain. With 7 bases removed from V and 0 bases from J, the gap between germline ends came to 13 bases. The CDR3 runs 15 residues. The CDR3 reads CASTPDGSSYNEQFF. Written as DNA, the CDR3 is TGTGCCAGCACCCCGGACGGCAGCTCCTACAATGAGCAGTTCTTC.